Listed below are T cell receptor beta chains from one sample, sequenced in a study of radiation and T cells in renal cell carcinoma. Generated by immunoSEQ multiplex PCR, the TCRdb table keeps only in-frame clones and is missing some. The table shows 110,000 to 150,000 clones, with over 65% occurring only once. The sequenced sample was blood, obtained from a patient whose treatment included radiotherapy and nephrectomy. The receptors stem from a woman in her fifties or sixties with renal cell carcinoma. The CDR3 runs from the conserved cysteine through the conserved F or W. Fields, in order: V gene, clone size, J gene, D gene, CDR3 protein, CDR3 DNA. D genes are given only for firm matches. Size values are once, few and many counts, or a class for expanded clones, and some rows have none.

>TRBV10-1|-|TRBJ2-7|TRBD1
CATSPRTGLGEQYF
TGCGCCACCTCTCCGAGGACAGGTTTAGGCGAGCAGTACTTC
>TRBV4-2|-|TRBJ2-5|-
CASSQGASGTTKETQYF
TGTGCCAGCAGCCAGGGGGCTAGCGGTACCACAAAAGAGACCCAGTACTTC
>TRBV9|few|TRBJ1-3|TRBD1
CASSNRDSRWWGNTIYF
TGTGCCAGCAGTAACAGGGACAGCCGCTGGTGGGGAAACACCATATATTTT
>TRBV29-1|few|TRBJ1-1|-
CSVPENTEAFF
TGCAGCGTTCCGGAGAACACTGAAGCTTTCTTT
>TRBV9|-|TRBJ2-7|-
CASSVSPTTNYEQYF
TGTGCCAGCAGCGTATCGCCGACAACCAACTACGAGCAGTACTTC
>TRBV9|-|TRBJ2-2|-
CASSVGGANTGELFF
TGTGCCAGCAGCGTAGGCGGGGCGAACACCGGGGAGCTGTTTTTT
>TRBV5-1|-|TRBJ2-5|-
CASSLSTVQEAQYF
TGCGCCAGCAGCTTGAGTACGGTCCAAGAGGCCCAGTACTTC
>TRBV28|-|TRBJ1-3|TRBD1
CASSPIRGTASGNTIYF
TGTGCCAGCAGTCCTATTCGAGGGACAGCCTCTGGAAACACCATATATTTT
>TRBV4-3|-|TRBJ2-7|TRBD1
CASSQGTGPAYEQYF
TGCGCCAGCAGCCAAGGGACAGGTCCGGCCTACGAGCAGTACTTC
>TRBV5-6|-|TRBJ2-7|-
CASSSLRPYEQYF
TGTGCCAGCAGCTCGCTCAGGCCCTACGAGCAGTACTTC
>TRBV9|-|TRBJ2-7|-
CASSPQTVSYEQYF
TGTGCCAGCAGCCCTCAGACGGTATCCTACGAGCAGTACTTC
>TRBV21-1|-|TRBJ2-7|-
CASSPRTYFYEQYF
TGTGCCAGCAGCCCCCGGACTTATTTTTACGAGCAGTACTTC
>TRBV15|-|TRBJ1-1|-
CATSREPKANTEAFF
TGTGCCACCAGCAGGGAACCAAAAGCGAACACTGAAGCTTTCTTT
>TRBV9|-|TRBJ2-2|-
CASSVVEPTGELFF
TGTGCCAGCAGCGTAGTGGAGCCCACCGGGGAGCTGTTTTTT
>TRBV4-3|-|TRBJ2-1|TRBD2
CASSRARTSGYNEQFF
TGCGCCAGCAGCCGAGCAAGGACTAGCGGTTACAATGAGCAGTTCTTC
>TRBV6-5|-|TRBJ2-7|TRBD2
CASTGSGSGYEQYF
TGTGCCAGCACCGGAAGCGGGAGTGGCTACGAGCAGTACTTC
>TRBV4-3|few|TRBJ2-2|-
CASSQDTGFGELFF
TGCGCCAGCAGCCAAGATACCGGATTCGGGGAGCTGTTTTTT